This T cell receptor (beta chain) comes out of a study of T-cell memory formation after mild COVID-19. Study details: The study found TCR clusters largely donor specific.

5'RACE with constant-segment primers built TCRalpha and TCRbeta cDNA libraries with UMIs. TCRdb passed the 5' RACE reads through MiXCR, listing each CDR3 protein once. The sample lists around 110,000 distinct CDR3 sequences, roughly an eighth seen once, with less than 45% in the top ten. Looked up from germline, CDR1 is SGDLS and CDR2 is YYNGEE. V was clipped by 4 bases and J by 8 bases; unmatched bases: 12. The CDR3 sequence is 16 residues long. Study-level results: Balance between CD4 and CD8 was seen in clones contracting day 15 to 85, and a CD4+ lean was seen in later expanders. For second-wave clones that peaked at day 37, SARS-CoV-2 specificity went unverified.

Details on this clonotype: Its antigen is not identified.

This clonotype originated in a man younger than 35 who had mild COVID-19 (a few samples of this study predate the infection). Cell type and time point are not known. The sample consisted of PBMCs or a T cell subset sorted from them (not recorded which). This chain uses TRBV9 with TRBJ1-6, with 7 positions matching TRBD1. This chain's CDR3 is CASSIYQGETDSPLHF. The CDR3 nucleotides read TGTGCCAGCAGCATATACCAGGGGGAGACGGATTCACCCCTCCACTTT.